This T cell receptor (beta chain) was retrieved from a study of T cell responses to AZD1222 COVID-19 vaccine. The CDR3 is 15 amino acids. Germline lookup yields CDR1 SGHRS and CDR2 YFSETQ. Trimming removed 2 bases from V and 0 bases from J, with 6 bases in between. Assay: immunoSEQ multiplex PCR; the TCRdb copy retains only in-frame clones and omits some. The repertoire has 80,000 to 100,000 clones, around 90% of them found once; the top ten carry approximately 5.2%. Comment on this clone: The same CDR3 is also encoded by other DNA sequences in this sample.

The sequences come from peripheral blood, collected 28 days after the second AZD1222 dose. The chain has TRBV5-1 and TRBJ2-6, with unresolved D. This TCR derives from an adult who received the AZD1222 COVID-19 vaccine. CDR3 protein: CASSLSLSGANVLTF. DNA for the CDR3: TGCGCCAGCAGCTTAAGTCTCTCTGGGGCCAACGTCCTGACTTTC.